The TCR beta chain described here comes from a study of cytomegalovirus exposure and HLA in healthy donors. Study-level background: The 90 to 150 validation repertoires used the same platform as the 550 to 850 first-cohort repertoires (as reported by a later analysis). Findings of the study overall: There were over 150 TCR beta chains listed as cytomegalovirus-associated. High specificity and sensitivity for cytomegalovirus status were reported for the classifier. CMV antigen specificity was confirmed in vitro for a few CMV-associated chains.

The CDR3 length is 14 residues. After removal of 2 bases from V and 2 bases from J, the junction contained 0 bases not matched to a gene. Germline V gene data show CDR1 as SGHNT and CDR2 as YYREEE (reference sequence). The method was immunoSEQ multiplex PCR; TCRdb's version includes in-frame clones alone and lacks a portion of them. The repertoire consists of roughly 98,000 clones, with about 90% occurring once and the leading ten covering around 6.3%. Concerning this clone itself: What it binds is not known. Other DNA sequences in the same sample also yield this CDR3.

Sample: PBMCs. The chain couples TRBV5-4 to TRBJ2-3; 9 positions match TRBD1. The receptor comes from a man between 18 and 29 years old in good health and CMV-seropositive. This CDR3 is CASSLQGATDTQYF. DNA for the CDR3: TGTGCCAGCAGCTTACAGGGGGCCACAGATACGCAGTATTTT.